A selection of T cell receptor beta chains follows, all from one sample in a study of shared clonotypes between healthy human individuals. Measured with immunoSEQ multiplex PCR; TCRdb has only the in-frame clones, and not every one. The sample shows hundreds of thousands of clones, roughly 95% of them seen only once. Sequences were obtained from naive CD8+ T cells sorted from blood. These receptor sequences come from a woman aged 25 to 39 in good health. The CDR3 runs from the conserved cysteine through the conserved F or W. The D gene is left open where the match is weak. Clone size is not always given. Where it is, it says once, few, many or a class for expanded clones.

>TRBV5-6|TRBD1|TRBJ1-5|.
TGTGCCAGCAGTTACCACAGGGGACCCCAGCATTTT
CASSYHRGPQHF
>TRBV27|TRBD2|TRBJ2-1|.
TGTGCCAGCAGTCGGACTAGCGGGAGGTACAATGAGCAGTTCTTC
CASSRTSGRYNEQFF
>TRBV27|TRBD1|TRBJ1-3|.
TGTGCCAGCAGTCAGCTCCAGGGGGCAGACACCATATATTTT
CASSQLQGADTIYF
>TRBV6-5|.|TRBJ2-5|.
TGTGCCAGCAGTTACACCCTAGCAGTAGAGACCCAGTACTTC
CASSYTLAVETQYF
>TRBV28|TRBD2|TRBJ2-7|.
TGTGCCAGCAGTTACCTAGCGGGGACGACCTACGAGCAGTACTTC
CASSYLAGTTYEQYF
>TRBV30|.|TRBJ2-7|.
TGTGCCTGGAGCGCGGGAAATGGGGGCTACGAGCAGTACTTC
CAWSAGNGGYEQYF
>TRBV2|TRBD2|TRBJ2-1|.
TGTGCCACCCAGACTAGCGTTAGCTCCTACAATGAGCAGTTCTTC
CATQTSVSSYNEQFF
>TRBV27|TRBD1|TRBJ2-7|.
TGTGCCAGCAGTCAAGGAGGCGGGACAGGGGAAAACGAGCAGTACTTC
CASSQGGGTGENEQYF
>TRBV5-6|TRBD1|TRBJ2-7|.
TGTGCCAGCAGCTCAGGGACAGGCCCCTACGAGCAGTACTTC
CASSSGTGPYEQYF
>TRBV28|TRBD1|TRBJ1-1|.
TGTGCCAGCAGTTTATATGAGGGGGCGAACACTGAAGCTTTCTTT
CASSLYEGANTEAFF
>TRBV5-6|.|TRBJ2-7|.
TGTGCCAGCAGCCTTGAAGGAAGGAGCTCCTACGAGCAGTACTTC
CASSLEGRSSYEQYF
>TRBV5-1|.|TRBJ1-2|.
TGCGCCAGCAGCTTGGTTGGCTACACCTTC
CASSLVGYTF
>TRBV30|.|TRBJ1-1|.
TGTGCCTGGAGTGTCCGGGCGTACACTGAAGCTTTCTTT
CAWSVRAYTEAFF
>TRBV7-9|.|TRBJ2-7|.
TGTGCCACCCGCGACCCTCGAACGAGCTCCTACGAGCAGTACTTC
CATRDPRTSSYEQYF
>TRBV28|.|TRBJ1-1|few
TGTGCCAGCAGTGACAGCTACATGAACACTGAAGCTTTCTTT
CASSDSYMNTEAFF
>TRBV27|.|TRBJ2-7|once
TGTGCCAGCAGTTTATCCTACGGGACACCAAATTACGAGCAGTACTTC
CASSLSYGTPNYEQYF
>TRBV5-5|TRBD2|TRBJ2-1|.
TGTGCCAGCAGCTTTGGGACTAACAATGAGCAGTTCTTC
CASSFGTNNEQFF
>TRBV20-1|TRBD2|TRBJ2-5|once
TGCAGTGGACTAGCGGGAGAGACCCAGTACTTC
CSGLAGETQYF